A selection of T cell receptor beta chains follows, all from one sample in a study of cytomegalovirus exposure and HLA in healthy donors. This table comes from immunoSEQ multiplex PCR, and its TCRdb copy is limited to in-frame clones, with some not included. The repertoire holds some 110,000 clones, with over 75% as singletons. Material for sequencing was PBMCs. The origin of the receptors is a man aged 25 to 40 in good health and CMV-seronegative. CDR3s include the opening cysteine and the closing phenylalanine or tryptophan. The order of the fields is V gene, clone size, J gene, D gene, CDR3 protein, CDR3 DNA. A D gene is named only where the DNA matches it firmly. Not every row has a clone size; where given, it reads once, few, many or a size class.

v_call: TRBV5-5; clone_size: NA; j_call: TRBJ2-7; d_call: NA; cdr3_aa: CASSLLFETYEQYF; cdr3_nt: TGTGCCAGCAGCCTACTTTTTGAGACCTACGAGCAGTACTTC
v_call: TRBV28; clone_size: NA; j_call: TRBJ1-5; d_call: NA; cdr3_aa: CASHSRQLNQPQHF; cdr3_nt: TGTGCCTCCCATTCACGACAGCTCAATCAGCCCCAGCATTTT
v_call: TRBV4-1; clone_size: NA; j_call: TRBJ1-1; d_call: NA; cdr3_aa: CASSQKTVGNTEAFF; cdr3_nt: TGCGCCAGCAGCCAAAAGACAGTTGGGAACACTGAAGCTTTCTTT
v_call: TRBV5-5; clone_size: NA; j_call: TRBJ1-6; d_call: NA; cdr3_aa: CASSLGAPGSVPSPLHF; cdr3_nt: TGTGCCAGCAGCTTGGGGGCCCCGGGGAGCGTCCCTTCACCCCTCCACTTT
v_call: TRBV15; clone_size: NA; j_call: TRBJ1-1; d_call: NA; cdr3_aa: CATSRDGSPLMNTEAFF; cdr3_nt: TGTGCCACCAGCAGAGACGGGAGCCCCCTCATGAACACTGAAGCTTTCTTT
v_call: TRBV7-9; clone_size: NA; j_call: TRBJ2-5; d_call: TRBD2; cdr3_aa: CASSLDGRGVQETQYF; cdr3_nt: TGTGCCAGCAGCTTAGATGGACGGGGGGTCCAAGAGACCCAGTACTTC
v_call: TRBV4-2; clone_size: NA; j_call: TRBJ2-1; d_call: TRBD2; cdr3_aa: CASSQDTGGQVFNEQFF; cdr3_nt: TGTGCCAGCAGCCAAGATACGGGGGGGCAAGTATTCAATGAGCAGTTCTTC
v_call: TRBV18; clone_size: NA; j_call: TRBJ2-7; d_call: NA; cdr3_aa: CASSPLGREGEQYF; cdr3_nt: TGTGCCAGCTCACCACTGGGCAGGGAAGGCGAGCAGTACTTC
v_call: TRBV4-3; clone_size: NA; j_call: TRBJ2-2; d_call: TRBD1; cdr3_aa: CASSQGIRTGPKEELFF; cdr3_nt: TGCGCCAGCAGCCAAGGGATCCGGACAGGGCCCAAAGAGGAGCTGTTTTTT
v_call: TRBV5-1; clone_size: few; j_call: TRBJ2-5; d_call: TRBD2; cdr3_aa: CASSWTSGAQETQYF; cdr3_nt: TGCGCCAGCAGCTGGACTAGCGGGGCACAAGAGACCCAGTACTTC
v_call: TRBV28; clone_size: NA; j_call: TRBJ2-2; d_call: TRBD2; cdr3_aa: CASSLAPAGVLNTGELFF; cdr3_nt: TGTGCCAGCAGTTTAGCACCGGCGGGGGTCTTGAACACCGGGGAGCTGTTTTTT
v_call: TRBV7-2; clone_size: NA; j_call: TRBJ2-7; d_call: NA; cdr3_aa: CASSSHRARTYEQYF; cdr3_nt: TGTGCCAGCAGCTCCCACAGGGCGAGGACCTACGAGCAGTACTTC
v_call: TRBV18; clone_size: once; j_call: TRBJ2-7; d_call: TRBD1; cdr3_aa: CASSPRQGGLEQYF; cdr3_nt: TGTGCCAGCTCACCTCGACAGGGGGGCCTTGAGCAGTACTTC
v_call: TRBV5-1; clone_size: NA; j_call: TRBJ2-1; d_call: NA; cdr3_aa: CASSSGTGSYNEQFF; cdr3_nt: TGCGCCAGCAGCTCCGGAACAGGTTCCTACAATGAGCAGTTCTTC
v_call: TRBV5-1; clone_size: NA; j_call: TRBJ2-1; d_call: TRBD2; cdr3_aa: CASSPGLGPNEQFF; cdr3_nt: TGCGCCAGCAGCCCCGGACTAGGTCCCAATGAGCAGTTCTTC
v_call: TRBV6-5; clone_size: NA; j_call: TRBJ1-2; d_call: NA; cdr3_aa: CASAGGEGVYTF; cdr3_nt: TGTGCCAGCGCCGGGGGGGAGGGGGTCTACACCTTC
v_call: TRBV19; clone_size: NA; j_call: TRBJ1-5; d_call: NA; cdr3_aa: CASSIEGARNQPQHF; cdr3_nt: TGTGCCAGTAGTATAGAGGGGGCGCGCAATCAGCCCCAGCATTTT
v_call: TRBV5-4; clone_size: NA; j_call: TRBJ2-3; d_call: TRBD1; cdr3_aa: CASSLIQGAGITDTQYF; cdr3_nt: TGTGCCAGCAGCTTGATTCAGGGGGCAGGTATCACAGATACGCAGTATTTT
v_call: TRBV5-6; clone_size: NA; j_call: TRBJ2-1; d_call: TRBD1; cdr3_aa: CASNSYRDRGNNEQFF; cdr3_nt: TGTGCCAGCAACAGTTACCGGGACAGGGGGAACAATGAGCAGTTCTTC
v_call: TRBV6-5; clone_size: once; j_call: TRBJ2-4; d_call: TRBD1; cdr3_aa: CASSYQGQVDDIQYF; cdr3_nt: TGTGCCAGCAGTTACCAGGGACAGGTGGACGACATTCAGTACTTC
v_call: TRBV10-3; clone_size: NA; j_call: TRBJ2-1; d_call: NA; cdr3_aa: CAIREGGGNNEQFF; cdr3_nt: TGTGCCATCAGAGAGGGGGGGGGAAACAATGAGCAGTTCTTC
v_call: TRBV6-1; clone_size: few; j_call: TRBJ1-2; d_call: NA; cdr3_aa: CASSEAGGQVIISTF; cdr3_nt: TGTGCCAGCAGTGAAGCGGGTGGCCAGGTGATAATTAGCACCTTC
v_call: TRBV6-5; clone_size: NA; j_call: TRBJ1-2; d_call: NA; cdr3_aa: CASSREGVNYGYTF; cdr3_nt: TGTGCCAGCAGTCGGGAGGGGGTGAACTATGGCTACACCTTC
v_call: TRBV19; clone_size: NA; j_call: TRBJ1-2; d_call: NA; cdr3_aa: CASTPGQLYGYTF; cdr3_nt: TGTGCCAGTACTCCGGGACAACTATACGGCTACACCTTC
v_call: TRBV28; clone_size: once; j_call: TRBJ2-7; d_call: NA; cdr3_aa: CASSTGREQYF; cdr3_nt: TGTGCCAGCAGCACCGGTCGCGAGCAGTACTTC
v_call: TRBV7-9; clone_size: once; j_call: TRBJ1-1; d_call: TRBD1; cdr3_aa: CASSLEGTGSTEAFF; cdr3_nt: TGTGCCAGCAGCTTAGAAGGGACAGGTTCAACTGAAGCTTTCTTT
v_call: TRBV7-9; clone_size: few; j_call: TRBJ2-5; d_call: TRBD1; cdr3_aa: CASSSRDRINQETQYF; cdr3_nt: TGTGCCAGCAGCTCCCGGGACAGGATCAACCAAGAGACCCAGTACTTC
v_call: TRBV6-1; clone_size: NA; j_call: TRBJ2-3; d_call: NA; cdr3_aa: CASSFGGSSTDTQYF; cdr3_nt: TGTGCCAGCAGTTTCGGGGGATCTAGCACAGATACGCAGTATTTT
v_call: TRBV5-1; clone_size: NA; j_call: TRBJ2-3; d_call: TRBD2; cdr3_aa: CASMFQRGPTDTQYF; cdr3_nt: TGCGCCAGCATGTTCCAGCGGGGACCCACAGATACGCAGTATTTT
v_call: TRBV2; clone_size: once; j_call: TRBJ1-1; d_call: NA; cdr3_aa: CASTGTEGAGMNTEAFF; cdr3_nt: TGTGCCAGCACCGGGACGGAAGGGGCGGGAATGAACACTGAAGCTTTCTTT
v_call: TRBV5-1; clone_size: NA; j_call: TRBJ2-5; d_call: TRBD2; cdr3_aa: CASSFVAGVQETQYF; cdr3_nt: TGCGCCAGCAGCTTTGTAGCGGGGGTTCAAGAGACCCAGTACTTC
v_call: TRBV5-1; clone_size: NA; j_call: TRBJ2-3; d_call: TRBD2; cdr3_aa: CASSFVGGLDGTDTQYF; cdr3_nt: TGCGCCAGCAGCTTTGTGGGGGGGTTAGACGGCACAGATACGCAGTATTTT
v_call: TRBV28; clone_size: NA; j_call: TRBJ2-4; d_call: NA; cdr3_aa: CASSSSGEGNIQYF; cdr3_nt: TGTGCCAGCAGTTCCTCGGGCGAGGGAAACATTCAGTACTTC
v_call: TRBV19; clone_size: NA; j_call: TRBJ1-1; d_call: TRBD1; cdr3_aa: CASSMGDRGKLGTEAFF; cdr3_nt: TGTGCCAGTAGTATGGGGGACAGGGGGAAGTTAGGCACTGAAGCTTTCTTT
v_call: TRBV10-1; clone_size: NA; j_call: TRBJ1-1; d_call: NA; cdr3_aa: CASRRGGMNTEAFF; cdr3_nt: TGCGCCAGCAGGAGGGGAGGAATGAACACTGAAGCTTTCTTT
v_call: TRBV6-1; clone_size: NA; j_call: TRBJ1-2; d_call: NA; cdr3_aa: CASSVEGRPGRVNYGYTF; cdr3_nt: TGTGCCAGCAGTGTGGAGGGTCGCCCCGGAAGGGTAAACTATGGCTACACCTTC
v_call: TRBV5-1; clone_size: few; j_call: TRBJ1-4; d_call: NA; cdr3_aa: CASSPGPNEKLFF; cdr3_nt: TGCGCCAGCAGCCCAGGCCCTAATGAAAAACTGTTTTTT
v_call: TRBV10-3; clone_size: NA; j_call: TRBJ2-5; d_call: NA; cdr3_aa: CAISETTGRGYQETQYF; cdr3_nt: TGTGCCATCAGTGAGACAACAGGGCGAGGGTACCAAGAGACCCAGTACTTC
v_call: TRBV2; clone_size: NA; j_call: TRBJ1-1; d_call: NA; cdr3_aa: CASMKQGEGEAFF; cdr3_nt: TGTGCCAGCATGAAACAGGGAGAAGGTGAAGCTTTCTTT
v_call: TRBV2; clone_size: few; j_call: TRBJ2-7; d_call: NA; cdr3_aa: CASRREVTYEQYF; cdr3_nt: TGTGCCAGCAGGAGGGAAGTAACCTACGAGCAGTACTTC
v_call: TRBV10-3; clone_size: NA; j_call: TRBJ2-7; d_call: NA; cdr3_aa: CAISESSGVNYEQYF; cdr3_nt: TGTGCCATCAGTGAGTCGTCAGGGGTAAATTACGAGCAGTACTTC
v_call: TRBV5-1; clone_size: NA; j_call: TRBJ2-3; d_call: TRBD1; cdr3_aa: CASSLNPGTGVPDTQYF; cdr3_nt: TGCGCCAGCAGCCTCAACCCCGGGACAGGGGTCCCAGATACGCAGTATTTT
v_call: TRBV6-6; clone_size: once; j_call: TRBJ1-2; d_call: TRBD1; cdr3_aa: CASSAQGDYGYTF; cdr3_nt: TGTGCCAGCAGTGCCCAGGGGGACTATGGCTACACCTTC
v_call: TRBV5-8; clone_size: NA; j_call: TRBJ1-1; d_call: NA; cdr3_aa: CASSTRFGGFSTEAFF; cdr3_nt: TGTGCCAGCAGCACGAGATTTGGGGGCTTTAGCACTGAAGCTTTCTTT
v_call: TRBV10-2; clone_size: NA; j_call: TRBJ1-4; d_call: NA; cdr3_aa: CASSLAAPSLGEKLFF; cdr3_nt: TGCGCCAGCAGCCTCGCGGCACCCAGTCTCGGTGAAAAACTGTTTTTT
v_call: TRBV7-2; clone_size: NA; j_call: TRBJ2-5; d_call: TRBD1; cdr3_aa: CASSHMTGGWQETQYF; cdr3_nt: TGTGCCAGCAGCCACATGACAGGGGGCTGGCAAGAGACCCAGTACTTC
v_call: TRBV18; clone_size: NA; j_call: TRBJ2-1; d_call: TRBD2; cdr3_aa: CASSPPGLASEQFF; cdr3_nt: TGTGCCAGCTCACCACCGGGACTAGCAAGTGAGCAGTTCTTC
v_call: TRBV5-5; clone_size: NA; j_call: TRBJ1-1; d_call: TRBD1; cdr3_aa: CASSLFWDRGTNTEAFF; cdr3_nt: TGTGCCAGCAGCTTGTTTTGGGACAGGGGGACGAACACTGAAGCTTTCTTT
v_call: TRBV5-6; clone_size: NA; j_call: TRBJ1-1; d_call: TRBD1; cdr3_aa: CASSLGPTGAQEAFF; cdr3_nt: TGTGCCAGCAGCTTGGGTCCTACAGGGGCCCAAGAAGCTTTCTTT
v_call: TRBV7-2; clone_size: NA; j_call: TRBJ2-5; d_call: NA; cdr3_aa: CASSIQETQYF; cdr3_nt: TGTGCCAGCAGCATACAAGAGACCCAGTACTTC